This T cell receptor (beta chain) was documented in a study of CD8 T cells in ankylosing spondylitis. Study-wide results and caveats: Disease-associated clonotypes exhibited CD8+ identity and were relatively infrequent in peripheral blood. Disease-associated clones were reportedly significantly overrepresented in matched ankylosing spondylitis synovial fluid. Earlier work had already found some motif variants in reactive arthritis synovial fluid and blood. Made up of fewer than 10 highly homologous variants, a TCR beta motif appeared characteristic of ankylosing spondylitis blood.

TCRdb re-called the 5' RACE reads with MiXCR, one entry per CDR3 protein. The sample includes around 450,000 distinct CDR3 sequences, 25% to 30% of them seen just once. Germline-derived CDR1 and CDR2 are ENHRY and SYGVKD. There are 11 residues in the CDR3. Trimming stripped 6 bases from V and 4 bases from J, with 3 bases between. This clonotype was seen a handful of times. Antigen unknown. V usage is TRBV10-3 and J usage is TRBJ2-2; D unclear. This receptor was taken from a male donor with ankylosing spondylitis. Sample: blood, either unsorted or a sorted T cell fraction (not recorded which). The CDR3 spells CAIRATGELFF. As DNA, the CDR3 is TGTGCCATCAGGGCCACCGGGGAGCTGTTTTTT.